This T cell receptor (beta chain) was captured in a study of cytomegalovirus exposure and HLA in healthy donors. Trimming took 2 bases from V and 7 from J; bases not matched to a gene: 3. The CDR3 loop spans 14 amino acids. The germline V gene encodes CDR1 MNHEY and CDR2 SMNVEV (reference sequence). Primers: 60 Vbeta forward and 13 Jbeta reverse. Libraries were prepared by immunoSEQ multiplex PCR; TCRdb keeps only in-frame clonotypes and omits some of them. The sample has some 130,000 clones; about four fifths are singletons. The TCR sequence derives from a middle-aged woman in good health and CMV-seronegative. The chain has TRBV27 and TRBJ2-2; 8 bases map to TRBD2. The sample was PBMCs. Here the CDR3 reads CASSLLAGRGELFF. The CDR3 nucleotides read TGTGCCAGCAGTTTACTAGCGGGCCGCGGGGAGCTGTTTTTT.